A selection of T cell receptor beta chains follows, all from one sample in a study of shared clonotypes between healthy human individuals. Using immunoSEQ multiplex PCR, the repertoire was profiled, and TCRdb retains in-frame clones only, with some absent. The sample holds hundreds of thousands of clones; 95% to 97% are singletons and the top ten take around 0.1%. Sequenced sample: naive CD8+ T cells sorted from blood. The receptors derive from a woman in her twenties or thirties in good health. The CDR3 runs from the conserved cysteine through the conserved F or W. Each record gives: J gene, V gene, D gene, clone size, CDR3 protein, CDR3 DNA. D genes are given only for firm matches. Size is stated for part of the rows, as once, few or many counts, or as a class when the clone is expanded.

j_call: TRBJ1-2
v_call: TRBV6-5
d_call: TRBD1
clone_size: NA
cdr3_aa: CASSYWQGGANYGYTF
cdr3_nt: TGTGCCAGCAGTTACTGGCAGGGGGGAGCTAACTATGGCTACACCTTC

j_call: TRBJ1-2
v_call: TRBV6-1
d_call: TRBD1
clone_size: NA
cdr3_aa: CASSHIRRQGDGYTF
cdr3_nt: TGTGCCAGCAGCCACATCCGGAGACAGGGGGATGGCTACACCTTC

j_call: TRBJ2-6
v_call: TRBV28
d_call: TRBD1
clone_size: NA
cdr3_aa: CASGRQGLVSGANVLTF
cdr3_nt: TGTGCCAGCGGTAGACAGGGTTTAGTCTCTGGGGCCAACGTCCTGACTTTC

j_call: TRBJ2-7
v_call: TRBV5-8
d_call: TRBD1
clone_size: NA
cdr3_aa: CASSLVEGTGGGYEQYF
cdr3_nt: TGTGCCAGCAGCTTGGTCGAGGGGACAGGGGGAGGCTACGAGCAGTACTTC

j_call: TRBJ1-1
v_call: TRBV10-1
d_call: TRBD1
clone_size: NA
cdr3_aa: CASRDRVNTEAFF
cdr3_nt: TGCGCCAGCAGGGACAGGGTTAACACTGAAGCTTTCTTT

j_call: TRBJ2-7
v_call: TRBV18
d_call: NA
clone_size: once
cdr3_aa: CASSPPGSPTYEQYF
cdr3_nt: TGTGCCAGCTCACCACCGGGCAGCCCCACCTACGAGCAGTACTTC

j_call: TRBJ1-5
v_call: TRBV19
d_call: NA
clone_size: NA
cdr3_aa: CATEQGDSNQPQHF
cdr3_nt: TGTGCCACCGAACAGGGAGATAGCAATCAGCCCCAGCATTTT

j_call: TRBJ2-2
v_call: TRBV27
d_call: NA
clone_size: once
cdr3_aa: CASSSVSSTNTGELFF
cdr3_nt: TGTGCCAGCAGTTCGGTTTCTAGTACGAACACCGGGGAGCTGTTTTTT

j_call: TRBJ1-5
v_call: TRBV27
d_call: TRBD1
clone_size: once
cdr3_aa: CASSLIYGTGASNQPQHF
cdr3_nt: TGTGCCAGCAGTTTAATTTATGGGACAGGGGCCAGCAATCAGCCCCAGCATTTT

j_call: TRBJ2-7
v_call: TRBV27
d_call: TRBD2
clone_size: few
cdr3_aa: CASSLGTSGAYEQYF
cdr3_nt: TGTGCCAGCAGTTTAGGGACTAGCGGAGCCTACGAGCAGTACTTC

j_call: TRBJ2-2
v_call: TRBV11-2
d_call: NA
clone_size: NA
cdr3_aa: CASSLDLWGVNTGELFF
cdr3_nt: TGTGCCAGCAGCTTAGATCTTTGGGGGGTGAACACCGGGGAGCTGTTTTTT

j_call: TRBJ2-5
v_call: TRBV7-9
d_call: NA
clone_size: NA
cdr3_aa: CASSLGWSSQETQYF
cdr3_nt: TGTGCCAGCAGCTTAGGTTGGTCCAGCCAAGAGACCCAGTACTTC

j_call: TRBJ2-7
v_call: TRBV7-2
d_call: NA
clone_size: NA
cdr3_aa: CASSFRPQLSEQYF
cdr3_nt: TGTGCCAGCAGCTTTCGGCCTCAGCTCAGTGAGCAGTACTTC

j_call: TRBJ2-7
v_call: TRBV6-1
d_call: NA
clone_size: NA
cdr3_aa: CASTSGEREQYF
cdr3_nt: TGTGCCAGCACCTCAGGGGAGAGGGAGCAGTACTTC

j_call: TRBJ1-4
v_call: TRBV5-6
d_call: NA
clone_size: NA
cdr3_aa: CASSLFGGRDEKLFF
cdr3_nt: TGTGCCAGCAGCTTGTTCGGGGGTAGGGACGAAAAACTGTTTTTT

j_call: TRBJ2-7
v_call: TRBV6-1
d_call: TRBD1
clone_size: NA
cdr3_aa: CASTGQGKSYEQYF
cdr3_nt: TGTGCCAGCACCGGACAGGGGAAATCCTACGAGCAGTACTTC

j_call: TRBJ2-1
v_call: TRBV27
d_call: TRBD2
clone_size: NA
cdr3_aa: CASSEISGSYNEQFF
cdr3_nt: TGTGCCAGCAGCGAGATTAGCGGGTCCTACAATGAGCAGTTCTTC

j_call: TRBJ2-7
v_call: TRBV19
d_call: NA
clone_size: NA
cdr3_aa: CASSHLAGSYEQYF
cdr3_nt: TGTGCCAGTAGTCACCTCGCCGGCTCCTACGAGCAGTACTTC

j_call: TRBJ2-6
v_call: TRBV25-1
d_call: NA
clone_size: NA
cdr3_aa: CASSSPDSLSGANVLTF
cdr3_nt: TGTGCCAGTAGCTCGCCGGACAGCCTCTCTGGGGCCAACGTCCTGACTTTC

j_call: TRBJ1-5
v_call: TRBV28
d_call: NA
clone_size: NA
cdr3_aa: CASSFPGNQPQHF
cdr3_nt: TGTGCCAGCAGTTTCCCCGGCAATCAGCCCCAGCATTTT

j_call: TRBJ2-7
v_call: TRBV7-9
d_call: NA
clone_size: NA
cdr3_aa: CASSLRQGSYEQYF
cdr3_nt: TGTGCCAGCAGCTTGCGTCAGGGCTCCTACGAGCAGTACTTC

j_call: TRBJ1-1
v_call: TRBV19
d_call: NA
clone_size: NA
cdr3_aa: CASSNSAFYTEAFF
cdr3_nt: TGTGCCAGTAGTAATTCGGCGTTTTACACTGAAGCTTTCTTT

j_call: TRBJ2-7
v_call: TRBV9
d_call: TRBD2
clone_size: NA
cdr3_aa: CASSTSRGGVNSYEQYF
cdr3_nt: TGTGCCAGCAGCACCTCCCGTGGGGGGGTGAACTCCTACGAGCAGTACTTC

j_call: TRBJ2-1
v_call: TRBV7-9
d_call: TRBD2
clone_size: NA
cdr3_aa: CASSESSGSYNEQFF
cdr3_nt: TGTGCCAGCAGTGAGTCTAGCGGGTCCTACAATGAGCAGTTCTTC